This TCR beta chain was identified in a study of blood T cell repertoires in COVID-19. The CDR3 totals 15 residues. Per the germline V gene, CDR1 is LNHDA and CDR2 is SQIVND (reference sequence). The V end was cut by 7 bases, the J end by 2 bases, with 14 bases between. The repertoire was sequenced with immunoSEQ multiplex PCR; TCRdb's copy has only in-frame clones and lacks some. Counted here are around 280,000 clones, around 90% occurring once; the ten biggest clones make up about 2%. J is TRBJ2-2 and V is TRBV19; D might be TRBD2 (7 bases). Material: peripheral blood. This receptor was taken from a woman aged 45-60 years who had recovered from COVID-19. The CDR3 loop reads CASTMRGGNTGELFF. The CDR3 DNA follows: TGTGCCAGTACCATGAGGGGGGGAAACACCGGGGAGCTGTTTTTT.